These 17 T cell receptor beta chains were sequenced from one sample in a study of OX40 agonist ivuxolimab in advanced cancers. Some clones are missing from TCRdb's copy, which holds only in-frame ones; the method was immunoSEQ multiplex PCR. This sample has some 66,000 clones, with under 85% found just once. The sample was CD4+ or CD8+ T cells sorted from blood, taken in a trial of the OX40 agonist ivuxolimab. The source is an adult with an advanced solid tumor such as melanoma, head and neck, liver or kidney cancer.

The chain combines TRBV5-8 with TRBJ1-1; D call uncertain. Germline CDR1 SGHTS, CDR2 YDEGEE. Deletions cut 2 bases from V and 7 bases from J, with 9 bases between. There are 12 residues in the CDR3. The CDR3 nucleotides read TGTGCCAGCAGCTTTATCGCCGGTGAAGCTTTCTTT. Translation: CASSFIAGEAFF.

The rearrangement joins TRBV7-2 to TRBJ2-3; 11 nucleotides line up with TRBD2. Trimming took 5 bases from V and 8 from J; bases not matched to a gene: 6. The CDR3 contains 14 residues. CDR1 is SGHTA and CDR2 is FQGNSA in the germline V gene. CDR3 DNA: TGTGCCAGCAGCCTCGGGACTAGCGGAGGTACGCAGTATTTT. This translates into CASSLGTSGGTQYF.

The gene calls are TRBV28 and TRBJ2-1, with D unclear. Germline CDR1 MDHEN, CDR2 SYDVKM. V was pared by 3 bases and J by 0 bases, with 9 bases between. There are 15 residues in the CDR3. The CDR3 bases are TGTGCCAGCAGTTTCGAGGTGAGCTCCTACAATGAGCAGTTCTTC. This gives the protein CASSFEVSSYNEQFF.

Judged by abundance, this clone is medium-sized. The rearrangement uses TRBV6-5 and TRBJ2-7; 7 bases map to TRBD1. V lost 1 base, J lost 2 bases, and 2 bases stayed unmatched. CDR1 is MNHEY and CDR2 is SVGAGI in the germline V gene. The CDR3 extends over 14 amino acids. The CDR3 protein is CASSYLGQTYEQYF. For the CDR3, the DNA is TGTGCCAGCAGTTACTTGGGACAGACCTACGAGCAGTACTTC.

This chain uses TRBV5-4 with TRBJ2-7; possible D gene TRBD1, 6 bases. Germline lookup yields CDR1 SGHNT and CDR2 YYREEE (reference sequence). Trimming shortened V by 4 bases and J by 4 bases, and 9 bases separated the two germline ends. The CDR3 runs 12 residues. The CDR3 sequence is CASSPDRYEQYF. In DNA, the CDR3 is TGTGCCAGCAGCCCGGACAGATACGAGCAGTACTTC.

The rearrangement joins TRBV28 to TRBJ1-4; 7 bases fit TRBD1. The CDR3 totals 12 residues. From germline, CDR1 is MDHEN and CDR2 SYDVKM. The J segment lost 6 bases and the V segment lost 7 bases, leaving 2 bases of the junction unmatched. This CDR3 is CASNGQDEKLFF. The CDR3 DNA is TGTGCCAGCAACGGACAGGATGAAAAACTGTTTTTT.

The CDR3 region has the DNA TGTGCCAGCAGACCCGGGACTAGCGGACAAAATAAGTACTTC. This codes for CASRPGTSGQNKYF. The rearrangement links TRBV2 to TRBJ2-5; 11 positions agree with TRBD2. The germline V gene has CDR1 SNHLY and CDR2 FYNNEI. V gave up 6 bases and J gave up 12 bases; unmatched junction bases: 12. This CDR3 has 14 residues.

The V gene is TRBV7-2, the J gene TRBJ2-4; 8 bases fit TRBD2. Germline V gene lookup returns CDR1 SGHTA and CDR2 FQGNSA. The CDR3 is 15 amino acids. V was clipped by 5 bases and J by 6 bases; unmatched bases: 9. In nucleotides, the CDR3 is TGTGCCAGCAGCGTCAGGAGCGGGAGCGGAAACATTCAGTACTTC. This gives the protein CASSVRSGSGNIQYF.

This clone was seen a handful of times. The chain links TRBV27 to TRBJ2-7; the D is unclear. This CDR3 has 13 residues. Germline values: CDR1 MNHEY, CDR2 SMNVEV (reference sequence). V dropped 5 bases and J dropped 6 bases, with 14 bases sitting between them. Written as DNA, the CDR3 is TGTGCCAGCAGTCCGAACCCCCTTGGCGAGCAGTACTTC. This sequence encodes CASSPNPLGEQYF.

The CDR3 bases are TGTGCCAGCAAGGGTGTGAGCTCTGGAAACACCATATATTTT. Translating it yields CASKGVSSGNTIYF. The chain carries TRBV2 and TRBJ1-3; D not certain. Per the germline V gene, CDR1 is SNHLY and CDR2 is FYNNEI. The CDR3 covers 14 residues. With 7 bases removed from V and 0 bases from J, the gap between germline ends came to 10 bases. Based on the CDR3 plus reference TRBV2 and TRBJ1-3, the full variable domain is EPEVTQTPSHQVTQMGQEVILRCVPISNHLYFYWYRQILGQKVEFLVSFYNNEISEKSEIFDDQFSVERPDGSNFTLKIRSTKLEDSAMYFCASKGVSSGNTIYFGEGSWLTVV.

The chain joins TRBV28 to TRBJ2-7; 12 positions match TRBD2. The CDR3 has 14 residues. V shed 5 bases, J shed 6 bases, and the junction held 5 bases outside the gene matches. CDR1 MDHEN and CDR2 SYDVKM come from the germline V gene. For the CDR3, the DNA is TGTGCCAGCAGTGCTAGCGGGAGGGCCGTCGAGCAGTACTTC. It is translated as CASSASGRAVEQYF.

This clone was counted a single time. This chain connects TRBV15 to TRBJ1-3; weak D call: TRBD1 (5 bases). V was cut by 0 bases and J by 1 base, with 7 bases left in between. Germline V gives CDR1 LNHNV, CDR2 YYDKDF (reference sequence). This CDR3 contains 15 residues. For the CDR3, the DNA is TGTGCCACCAGCAGAGATGGGGGTTCTGGAAACACCATATATTTT. This sequence encodes CATSRDGGSGNTIYF.

The rearrangement joins TRBV5-1 to TRBJ2-7; the D is unclear. The CDR3 is 16 residues long. Germline V gene sequence: CDR1 SGHRS, CDR2 YFSETQ. V lost 0 bases to trimming and J lost 2 bases, with 15 bases between them. CDR3 residues: CASSLETLPNPYEQYF. DNA of the CDR3: TGCGCCAGCAGCTTGGAAACATTGCCGAACCCCTACGAGCAGTACTTC. Supplemented by reference TRBV5-1 and TRBJ2-7, the full variable domain reads KAGVTQTPRYLIKTRGQQVTLSCSPISGHRSVSWYQQTPGQGLQFLFEYFSETQRNKGNFPGRFSGRQFSNSRSEMNVSTLELGDSALYLCASSLETLPNPYEQYFGPGTRLTVT.

The rearrangement links TRBV5-4 to TRBJ2-1, with D possibly TRBD2 on 5 matching bases. Trimming removed 4 bases from V and 2 bases from J, with 10 bases in between. The CDR3 totals 14 residues. In germline, CDR1 is SGHNT, CDR2 YYREEE (reference sequence). In DNA, the CDR3 is TGTGCCAGCAGCCCAGGACTGGCCTACAATGAGCAGTTCTTC. Translated, it gives CASSPGLAYNEQFF.

The rearrangement joins TRBV11-2 to TRBJ1-4; D gene ambiguous. Germline CDR1 reads SGHAT; CDR2 reads FQNNGV. This CDR3 spans 16 amino acids. Trimming removed 2 bases from V and 2 bases from J, with 12 bases in between. CDR3 region: CASSLHLLGTNEKLFF. The CDR3 DNA is TGTGCCAGCAGCTTACACCTGCTCGGGACTAATGAAAAACTGTTTTTT.

This chain connects TRBV7-2 to TRBJ2-6; D uncertain. The germline CDR1 and CDR2 sequences are SGHTA and FQGNSA. The CDR3 loop spans 13 amino acids. Deletions cut 9 bases from V and 3 bases from J, with 9 bases between. The CDR3 sequence is CARAEVGANVLTF. The CDR3 nucleotides are TGTGCCAGGGCCGAGGTTGGGGCCAACGTCCTGACTTTC.

Sample share makes this clone medium-sized (0.01 to 0.1%). This rearrangement joins TRBV30 to TRBJ2-7; no firm D call. The ends were cut back, 1 base at V and 0 bases at J, with 10 bases in the middle. The CDR3 extends over 14 amino acids. The germline gives CDR1 GTSNPN, CDR2 SVGIG (reference sequence). CDR3 nucleotides: TGTGCCTGGAGTGGCCAGGTAAACTCCTACGAGCAGTACTTC. Residues: CAWSGQVNSYEQYF.